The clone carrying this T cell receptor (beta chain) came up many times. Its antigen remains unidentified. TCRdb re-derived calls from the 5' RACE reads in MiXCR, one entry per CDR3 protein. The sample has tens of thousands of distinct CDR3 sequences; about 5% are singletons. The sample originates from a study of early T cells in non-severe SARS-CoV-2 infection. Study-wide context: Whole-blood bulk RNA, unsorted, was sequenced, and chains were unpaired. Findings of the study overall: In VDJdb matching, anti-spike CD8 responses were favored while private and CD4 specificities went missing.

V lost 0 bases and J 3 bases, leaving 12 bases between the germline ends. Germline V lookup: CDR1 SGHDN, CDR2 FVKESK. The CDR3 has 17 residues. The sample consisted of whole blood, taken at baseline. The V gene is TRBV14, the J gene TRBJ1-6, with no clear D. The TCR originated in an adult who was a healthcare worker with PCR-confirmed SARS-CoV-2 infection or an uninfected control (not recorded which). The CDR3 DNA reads TGTGCCAGCAGCCAAGATGCGCGGTCTCACTATAATTCACCCCTCCACTTT. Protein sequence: CASSQDARSHYNSPLHF.